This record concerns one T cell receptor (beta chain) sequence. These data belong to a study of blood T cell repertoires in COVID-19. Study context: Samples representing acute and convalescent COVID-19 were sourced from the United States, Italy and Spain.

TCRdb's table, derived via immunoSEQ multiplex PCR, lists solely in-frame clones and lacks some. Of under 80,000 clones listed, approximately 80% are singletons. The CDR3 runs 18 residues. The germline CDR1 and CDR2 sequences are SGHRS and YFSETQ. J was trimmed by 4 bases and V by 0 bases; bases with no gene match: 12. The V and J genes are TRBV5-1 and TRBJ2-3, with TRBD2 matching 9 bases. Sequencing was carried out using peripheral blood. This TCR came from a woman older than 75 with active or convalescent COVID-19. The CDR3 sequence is CASSLGRGGLQESDTQYF. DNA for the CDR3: TGCGCCAGCAGCTTGGGGCGGGGGGGCCTCCAAGAATCAGATACGCAGTATTTT.